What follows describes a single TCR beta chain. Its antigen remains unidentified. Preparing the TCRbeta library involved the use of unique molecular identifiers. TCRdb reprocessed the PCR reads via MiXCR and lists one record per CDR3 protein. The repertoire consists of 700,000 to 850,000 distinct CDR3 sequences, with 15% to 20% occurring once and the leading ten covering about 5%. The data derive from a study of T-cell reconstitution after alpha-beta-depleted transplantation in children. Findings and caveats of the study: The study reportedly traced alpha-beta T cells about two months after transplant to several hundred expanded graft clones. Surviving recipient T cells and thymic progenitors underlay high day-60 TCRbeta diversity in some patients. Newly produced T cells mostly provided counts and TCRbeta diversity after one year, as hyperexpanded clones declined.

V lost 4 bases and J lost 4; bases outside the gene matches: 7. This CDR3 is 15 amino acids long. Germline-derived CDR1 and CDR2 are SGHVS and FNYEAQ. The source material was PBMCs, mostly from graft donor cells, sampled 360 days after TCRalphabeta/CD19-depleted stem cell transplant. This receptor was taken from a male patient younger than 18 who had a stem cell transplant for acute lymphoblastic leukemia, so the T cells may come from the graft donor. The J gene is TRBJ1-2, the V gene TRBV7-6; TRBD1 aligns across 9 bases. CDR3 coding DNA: TGTGCCAGCAGCTACGGGACAGGGAGCCGCTATGGCTACACCTTC. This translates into CASSYGTGSRYGYTF.